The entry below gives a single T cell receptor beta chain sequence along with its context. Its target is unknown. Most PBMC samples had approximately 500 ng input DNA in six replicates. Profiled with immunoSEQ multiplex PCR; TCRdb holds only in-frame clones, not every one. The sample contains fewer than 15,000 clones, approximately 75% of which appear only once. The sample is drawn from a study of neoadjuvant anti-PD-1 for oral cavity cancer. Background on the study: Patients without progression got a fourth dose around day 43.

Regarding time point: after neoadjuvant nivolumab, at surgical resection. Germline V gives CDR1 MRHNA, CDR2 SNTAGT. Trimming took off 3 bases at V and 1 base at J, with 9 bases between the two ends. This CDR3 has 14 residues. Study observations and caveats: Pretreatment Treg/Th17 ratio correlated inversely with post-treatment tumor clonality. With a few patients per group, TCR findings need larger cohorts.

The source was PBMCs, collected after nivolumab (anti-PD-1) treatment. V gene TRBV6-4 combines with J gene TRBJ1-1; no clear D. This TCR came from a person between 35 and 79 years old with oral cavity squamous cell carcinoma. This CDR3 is CASSEKGENTEAFF. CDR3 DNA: TGTGCCAGCAGTGAAAAGGGAGAGAACACTGAAGCTTTCTTT.